This T cell receptor beta chain is from a study of response to subunit inactivated influenza vaccine. Study-wide findings and caveats: Few additional T cells are recruited per seasonal influenza vaccination, authors suggested.

This CDR3 is 14 amino acids long. V lost 2 bases and J 4 bases, leaving 6 bases between the germline ends. TCRdb recomputed calls from the RT-PCR reads with MiXCR, one row per CDR3 protein. Of roughly 700,000 distinct CDR3 sequences listed, approximately 14% are singletons. This clonotype was detected many times. Antigen unknown. The chain recombines TRBV12-3 or TRBV12-4 with TRBJ2-6; tentatively, D is TRBD2 (6 bases). Material: PBMCs from blood, obtained 14 to 15 days before vaccination. This sequence originates from a middle-aged man who received an inactivated influenza vaccine. The CDR3, as DNA: TGTGCCAGCAGTTTAAGCGGGGGGGCCAACGTCCTGACTTTC. Its translation: CASSLSGGANVLTF.